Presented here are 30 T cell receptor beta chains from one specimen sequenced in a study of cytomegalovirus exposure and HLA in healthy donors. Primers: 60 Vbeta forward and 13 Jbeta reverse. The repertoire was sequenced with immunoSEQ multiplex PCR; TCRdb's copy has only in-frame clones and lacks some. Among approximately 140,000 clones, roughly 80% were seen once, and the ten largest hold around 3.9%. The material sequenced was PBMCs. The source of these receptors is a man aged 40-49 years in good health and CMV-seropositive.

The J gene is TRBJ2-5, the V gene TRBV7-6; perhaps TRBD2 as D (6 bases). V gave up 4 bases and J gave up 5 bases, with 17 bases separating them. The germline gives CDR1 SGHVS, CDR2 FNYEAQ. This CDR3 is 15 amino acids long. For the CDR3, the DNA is TGTGCCAGCAGCTCCGCCCCGACTAGTTACGAGACCCAGTACTTC. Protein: CASSSAPTSYETQYF.

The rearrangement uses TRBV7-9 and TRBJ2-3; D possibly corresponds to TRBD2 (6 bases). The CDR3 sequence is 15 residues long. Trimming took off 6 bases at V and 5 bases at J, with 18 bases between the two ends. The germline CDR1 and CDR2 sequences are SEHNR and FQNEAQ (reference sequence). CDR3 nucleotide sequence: TGTGCCAGCAGATTTTTCCGGGGGTCTGTAGATACGCAGTATTTT. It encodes CASRFFRGSVDTQYF.

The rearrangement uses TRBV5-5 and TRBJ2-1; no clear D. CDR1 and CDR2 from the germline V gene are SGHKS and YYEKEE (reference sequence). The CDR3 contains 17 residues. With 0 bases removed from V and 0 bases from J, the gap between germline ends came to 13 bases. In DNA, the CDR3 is TGTGCCAGCAGCTTGGGCCCCTCTTTACACTCCTACAATGAGCAGTTCTTC. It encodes CASSLGPSLHSYNEQFF.

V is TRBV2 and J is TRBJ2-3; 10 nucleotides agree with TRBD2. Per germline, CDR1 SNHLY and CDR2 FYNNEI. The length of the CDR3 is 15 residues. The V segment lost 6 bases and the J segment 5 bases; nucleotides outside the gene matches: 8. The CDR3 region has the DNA TGTGCCAGCAGCCTTCTAGCGGGAGTGGAAGATACGCAGTATTTT. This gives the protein CASSLLAGVEDTQYF.

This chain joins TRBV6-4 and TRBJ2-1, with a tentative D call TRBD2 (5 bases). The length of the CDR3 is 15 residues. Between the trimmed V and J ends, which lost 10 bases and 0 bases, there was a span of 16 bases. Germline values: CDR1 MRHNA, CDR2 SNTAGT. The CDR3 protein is CATRARAASYNEQFF. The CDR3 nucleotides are TGTGCCACCCGAGCCCGAGCGGCCTCCTACAATGAGCAGTTCTTC.

The CDR3 protein is CASSSHETDTQYF. CDR3 nucleotide sequence: TGTGCCAGCAGTTCCCATGAGACAGATACGCAGTATTTT. The V and J genes are TRBV2 and TRBJ2-3; D is unresolved. Germline V gene data show CDR1 as SNHLY and CDR2 as FYNNEI. V was pared by 5 bases and J by 3 bases, with 9 bases between. The CDR3 is 13 residues long.

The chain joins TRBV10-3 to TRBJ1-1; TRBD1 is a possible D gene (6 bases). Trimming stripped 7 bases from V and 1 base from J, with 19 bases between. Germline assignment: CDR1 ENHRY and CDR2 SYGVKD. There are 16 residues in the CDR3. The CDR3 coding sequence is TGTGCCATCAAGGGGGGGTTCTCCCTACGGAACACTGAAGCTTTCTTT. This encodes CAIKGGFSLRNTEAFF.

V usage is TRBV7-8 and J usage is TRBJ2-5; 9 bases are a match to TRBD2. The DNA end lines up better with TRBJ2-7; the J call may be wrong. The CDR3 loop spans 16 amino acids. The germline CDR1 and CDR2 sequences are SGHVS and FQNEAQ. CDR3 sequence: CASSLRGGGASYEQYF. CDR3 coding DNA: TGTGCCAGCAGCCTCCGGGGCGGGGGGGCGTCCTACGAGCAGTACTTC.

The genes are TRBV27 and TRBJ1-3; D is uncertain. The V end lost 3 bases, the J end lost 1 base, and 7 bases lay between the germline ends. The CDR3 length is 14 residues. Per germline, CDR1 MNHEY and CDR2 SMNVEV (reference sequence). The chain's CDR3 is CASSLGRSGNTIYF. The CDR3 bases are TGTGCCAGCAGTTTGGGCCGGTCTGGAAACACCATATATTTT.

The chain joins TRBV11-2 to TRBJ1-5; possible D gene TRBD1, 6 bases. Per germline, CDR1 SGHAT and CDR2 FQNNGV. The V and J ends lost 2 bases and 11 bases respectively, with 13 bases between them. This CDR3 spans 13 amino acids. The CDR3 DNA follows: TGTGCCAGCAGCTTACAGGGGAAGGGAACCCAGCATTTT. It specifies CASSLQGKGTQHF.

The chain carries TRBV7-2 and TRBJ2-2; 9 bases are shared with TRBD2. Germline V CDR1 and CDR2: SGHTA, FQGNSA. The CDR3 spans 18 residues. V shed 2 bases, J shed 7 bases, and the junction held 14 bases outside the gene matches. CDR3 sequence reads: CASSLISSGGPRDGELFF. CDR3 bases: TGTGCCAGCAGCTTAATTTCCAGCGGGGGGCCAAGGGACGGGGAGCTGTTTTTT.

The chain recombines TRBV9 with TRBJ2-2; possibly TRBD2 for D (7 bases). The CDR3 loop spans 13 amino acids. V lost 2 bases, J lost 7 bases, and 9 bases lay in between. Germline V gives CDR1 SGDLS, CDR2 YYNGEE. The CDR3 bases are TGTGCCAGCAGCGTGGGGGGGCTCGGGGAGCTGTTTTTT. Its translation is CASSVGGLGELFF.

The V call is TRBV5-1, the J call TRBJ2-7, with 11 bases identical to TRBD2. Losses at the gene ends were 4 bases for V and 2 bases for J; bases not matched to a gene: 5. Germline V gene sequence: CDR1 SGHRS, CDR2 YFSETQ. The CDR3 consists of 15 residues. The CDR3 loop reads CASSQLAGVPYEQYF. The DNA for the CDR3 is TGCGCCAGCAGCCAACTAGCGGGAGTCCCCTACGAGCAGTACTTC.

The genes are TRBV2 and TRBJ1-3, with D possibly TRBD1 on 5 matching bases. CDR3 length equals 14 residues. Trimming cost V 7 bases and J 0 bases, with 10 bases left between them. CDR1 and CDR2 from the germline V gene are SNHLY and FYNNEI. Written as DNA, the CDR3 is TGTGCCAGCAATCAGGGTGTCTCTGGAAACACCATATATTTT. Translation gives CASNQGVSGNTIYF.

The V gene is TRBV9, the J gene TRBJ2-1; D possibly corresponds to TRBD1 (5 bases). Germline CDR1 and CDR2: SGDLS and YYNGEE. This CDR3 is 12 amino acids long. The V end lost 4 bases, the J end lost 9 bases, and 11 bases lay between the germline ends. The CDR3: CASSSQRGEQFF. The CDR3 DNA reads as TGTGCCAGCAGCTCCCAAAGGGGTGAGCAGTTCTTC. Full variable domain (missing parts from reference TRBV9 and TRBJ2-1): DSGVTQTPKHLITATGQRVTLRCSPRSGDLSVYWYQQSLDQGLQFLIQYYNGEERAKGNILERFSAQQFPDLHSELNLSSLELGDSALYFCASSSQRGEQFFGPGTRLTVL.

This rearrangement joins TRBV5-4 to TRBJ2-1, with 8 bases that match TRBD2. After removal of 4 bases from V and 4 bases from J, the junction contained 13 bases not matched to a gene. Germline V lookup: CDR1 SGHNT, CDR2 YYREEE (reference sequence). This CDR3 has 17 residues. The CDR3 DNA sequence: TGTGCCAGCAGCCAAGGGGGTATGGCGGGGGGTTACAATGAGCAGTTCTTC. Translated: CASSQGGMAGGYNEQFF. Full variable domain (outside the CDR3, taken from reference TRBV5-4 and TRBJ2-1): ETGVTQSPTHLIKTRGQQVTLRCSSQSGHNTVSWYQQALGQGPQFIFQYYREEENGRGNFPPRFSGLQFPNYSSELNVNALELDDSALYLCASSQGGMAGGYNEQFFGPGTRLTVL.

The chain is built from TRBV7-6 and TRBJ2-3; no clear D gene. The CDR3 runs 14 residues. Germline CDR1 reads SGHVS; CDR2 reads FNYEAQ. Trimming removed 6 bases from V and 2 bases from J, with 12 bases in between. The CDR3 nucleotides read TGTGCCAGCAGGCAGGCTCCTTCCACAGATACGCAGTATTTT. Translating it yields CASRQAPSTDTQYF.

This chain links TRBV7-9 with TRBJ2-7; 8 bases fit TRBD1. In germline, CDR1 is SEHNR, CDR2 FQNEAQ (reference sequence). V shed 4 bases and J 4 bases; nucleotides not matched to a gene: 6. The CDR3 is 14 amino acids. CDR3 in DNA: TGTGCCAGCAGCTCATTCAGGGGGCGGTACGAGCAGTACTTC. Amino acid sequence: CASSSFRGRYEQYF.

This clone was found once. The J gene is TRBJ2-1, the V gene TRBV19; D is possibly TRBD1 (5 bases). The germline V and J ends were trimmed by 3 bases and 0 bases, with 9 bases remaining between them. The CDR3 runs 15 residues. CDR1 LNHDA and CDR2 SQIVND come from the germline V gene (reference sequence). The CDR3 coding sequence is TGTGCCAGTAGTATTGGGGCGAGCTCCTACAATGAGCAGTTCTTC. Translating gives CASSIGASSYNEQFF. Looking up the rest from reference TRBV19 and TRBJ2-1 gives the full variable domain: DGGITQSPKYLFRKEGQNVTLSCEQNLNHDAMYWYRQDPGQGLRLIYYSQIVNDFQKGDIAEGYSVSREKKESFPLTVTSAQKNPTAFYLCASSIGASSYNEQFFGPGTRLTVL.

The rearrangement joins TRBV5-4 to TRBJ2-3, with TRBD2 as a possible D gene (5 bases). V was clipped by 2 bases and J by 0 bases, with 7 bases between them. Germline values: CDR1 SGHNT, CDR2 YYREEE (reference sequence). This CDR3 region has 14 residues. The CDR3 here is CASSFRTSTDTQYF. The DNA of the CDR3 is TGTGCCAGCAGCTTTCGGACTAGCACAGATACGCAGTATTTT.

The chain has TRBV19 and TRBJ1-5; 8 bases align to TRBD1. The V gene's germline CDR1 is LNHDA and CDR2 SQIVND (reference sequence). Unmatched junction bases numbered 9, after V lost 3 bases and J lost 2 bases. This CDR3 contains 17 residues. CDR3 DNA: TGTGCCAGTAGTATGATTGACAGGGGAGATGGCAATCAGCCCCAGCATTTT. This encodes CASSMIDRGDGNQPQHF. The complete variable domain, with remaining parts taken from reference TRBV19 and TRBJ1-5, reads DGGITQSPKYLFRKEGQNVTLSCEQNLNHDAMYWYRQDPGQGLRLIYYSQIVNDFQKGDIAEGYSVSREKKESFPLTVTSAQKNPTAFYLCASSMIDRGDGNQPQHFGDGTRLSIL.

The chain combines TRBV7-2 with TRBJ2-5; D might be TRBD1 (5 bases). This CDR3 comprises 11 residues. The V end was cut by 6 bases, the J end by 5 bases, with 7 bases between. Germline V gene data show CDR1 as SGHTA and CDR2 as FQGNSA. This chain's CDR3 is CASSGAETQYF. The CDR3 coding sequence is TGTGCCAGCAGTGGGGCGGAGACCCAGTACTTC.

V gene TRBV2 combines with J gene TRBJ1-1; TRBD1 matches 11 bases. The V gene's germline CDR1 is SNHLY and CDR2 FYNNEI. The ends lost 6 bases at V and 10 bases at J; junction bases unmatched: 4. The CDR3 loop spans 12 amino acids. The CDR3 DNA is TGTGCCAGCAGAGGGGACAGGGGGAGAGCTTTCTTT. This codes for CASRGDRGRAFF.

The CDR3 bases are TGTGCCAGCAACCTACACACTGAAGCTTTCTTT. Residues: CASNLHTEAFF. The chain recombines TRBV6-1 with TRBJ1-1, with D uncertain. CDR3 length: 11 residues. The V gene's germline CDR1 is MNHNS and CDR2 SASEGT. V lost 7 bases and J lost 3, with 6 bases in between.

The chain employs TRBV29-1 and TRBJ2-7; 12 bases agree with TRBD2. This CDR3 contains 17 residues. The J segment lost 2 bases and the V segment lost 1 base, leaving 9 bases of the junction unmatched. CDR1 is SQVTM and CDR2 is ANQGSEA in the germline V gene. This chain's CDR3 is CSVEVPTSGRLPYEQYF. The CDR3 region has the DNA TGCAGCGTTGAAGTTCCGACTAGCGGGAGACTCCCCTACGAGCAGTACTTC.

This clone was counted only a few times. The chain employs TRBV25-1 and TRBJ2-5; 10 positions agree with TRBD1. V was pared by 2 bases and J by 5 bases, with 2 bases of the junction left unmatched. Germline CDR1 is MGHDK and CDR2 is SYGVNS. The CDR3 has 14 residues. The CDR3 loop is CASSEPGQGETQYF. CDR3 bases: TGTGCCAGCAGTGAACCGGGACAGGGGGAGACCCAGTACTTC.

CDR3 nucleotides: TGCGCCAGCAGCGTAGACAGGGGATCTACTGAAGCTTTCTTT. This codes for CASSVDRGSTEAFF. The chain is built from TRBV5-1 and TRBJ1-1, with TRBD1 matching over 8 bases. The V and J ends lost 4 bases and 5 bases, in that order; junction bases with no gene match: 7. Germline V gives CDR1 SGHRS, CDR2 YFSETQ. The CDR3 loop spans 14 amino acids.

The CDR3 loop reads CASSFVSDKYSYNEQFF. CDR3 DNA sequence: TGTGCCAGCAGTTTTGTATCGGACAAATACTCCTACAATGAGCAGTTCTTC. The chain has TRBV27 and TRBJ2-1; the D gene is possibly TRBD1 (5 bases). Looked up from germline, CDR1 is MNHEY and CDR2 is SMNVEV (reference sequence). This CDR3 has 17 residues. Deletions cut 3 bases from V and 0 bases from J, with 15 bases between.

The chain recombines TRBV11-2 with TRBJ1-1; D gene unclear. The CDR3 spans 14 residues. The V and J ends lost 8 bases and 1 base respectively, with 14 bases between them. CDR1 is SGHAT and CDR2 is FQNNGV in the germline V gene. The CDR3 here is CASRYPGGNTEAFF. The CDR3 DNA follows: TGTGCCAGCCGGTACCCAGGAGGGAACACTGAAGCTTTCTTT.

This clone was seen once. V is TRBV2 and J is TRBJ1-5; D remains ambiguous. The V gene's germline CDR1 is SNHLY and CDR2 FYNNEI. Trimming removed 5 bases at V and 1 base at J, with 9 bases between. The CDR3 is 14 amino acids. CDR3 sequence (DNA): TGTGCCAGCAGTCGGCCGGAGAGCAATCAGCCCCAGCATTTT. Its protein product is CASSRPESNQPQHF.